This T cell receptor beta chain was sequenced during a study of beta chain features in type 1 diabetes. Across the study: The samples had more than 95 million sorted cells examined in all. Study conclusions and caveats: The study found moderately but significantly shorter TCRB CDR3s in all four CD4+ subsets of Type 1 diabetes patients.

All of the isolated RNA was reverse transcribed, so expressed TCRB transcripts were sequenced. Method: immunoSEQ multiplex PCR; TCRdb's copy keeps in-frame clones and lacks some. The table shows approximately 270,000 clones, with around an eighth occurring only once. Trimming took 7 bases from V and 3 from J, leaving 10 bases between them. Looked up from germline, CDR1 is MDHEN and CDR2 is SYDVKM. The CDR3 is 12 residues long. This clone has more than one count but fewer than ten. What it recognizes is unknown. The chain joins TRBV28 to TRBJ2-7; D is unclear. Sequenced material: naive CD4+ T cells from blood. The source is a man aged 25-45 years with type 1 diabetes. CDR3 loop: CASTRSLYEQYF. DNA for the CDR3: TGTGCCAGCACCCGGTCTCTCTACGAGCAGTACTTC.